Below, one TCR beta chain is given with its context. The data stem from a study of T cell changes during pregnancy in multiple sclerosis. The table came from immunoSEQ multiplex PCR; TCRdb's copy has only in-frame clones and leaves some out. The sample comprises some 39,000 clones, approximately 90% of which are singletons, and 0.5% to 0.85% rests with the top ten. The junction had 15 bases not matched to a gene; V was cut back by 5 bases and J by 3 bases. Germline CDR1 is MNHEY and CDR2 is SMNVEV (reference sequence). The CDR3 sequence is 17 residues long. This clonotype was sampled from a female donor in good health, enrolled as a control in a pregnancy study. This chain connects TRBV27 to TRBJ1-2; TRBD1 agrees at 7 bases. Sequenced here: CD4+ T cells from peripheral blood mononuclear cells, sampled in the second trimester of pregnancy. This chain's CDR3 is CASSTGTTKGAYYGYTF. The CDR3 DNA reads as TGTGCCAGCAGTACCGGGACGACCAAGGGGGCCTACTATGGCTACACCTTC.